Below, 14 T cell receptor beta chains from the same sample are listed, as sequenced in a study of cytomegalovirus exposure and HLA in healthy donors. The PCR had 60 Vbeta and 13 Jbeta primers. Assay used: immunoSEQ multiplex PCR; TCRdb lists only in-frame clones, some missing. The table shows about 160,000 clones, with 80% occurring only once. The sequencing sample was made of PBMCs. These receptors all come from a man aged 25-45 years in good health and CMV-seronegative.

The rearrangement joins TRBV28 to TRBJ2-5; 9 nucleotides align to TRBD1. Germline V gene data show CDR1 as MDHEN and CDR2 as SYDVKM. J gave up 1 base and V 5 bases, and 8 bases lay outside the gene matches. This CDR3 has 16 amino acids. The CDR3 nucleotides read TGTGCCAGCAGTAGACGGACAGGGGTAGGCCAAGAGACCCAGTACTTC. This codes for CASSRRTGVGQETQYF. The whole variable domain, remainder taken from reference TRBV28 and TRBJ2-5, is DVKVTQSSRYLVKRTGEKVFLECVQDMDHENMFWYRQDPGLGLRLIYFSYDVKMKEKGDIPEGYSVSREKKERFSLILESASTNQTSMYLCASSRRTGVGQETQYFGPGTRLLVL.

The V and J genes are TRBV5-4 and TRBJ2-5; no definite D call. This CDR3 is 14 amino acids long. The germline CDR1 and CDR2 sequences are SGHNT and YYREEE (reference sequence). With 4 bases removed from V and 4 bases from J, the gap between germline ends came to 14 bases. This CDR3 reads CASSPLAGSETQYF. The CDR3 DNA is TGTGCCAGCAGCCCCCTCGCCGGGTCAGAGACCCAGTACTTC.

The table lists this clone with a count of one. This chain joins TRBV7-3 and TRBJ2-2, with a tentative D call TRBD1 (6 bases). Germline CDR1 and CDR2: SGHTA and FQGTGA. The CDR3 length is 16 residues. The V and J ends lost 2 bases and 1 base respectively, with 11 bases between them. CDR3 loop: CASSLQGLENTGELFF. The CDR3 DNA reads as TGTGCCAGCAGCTTACAGGGGCTCGAGAACACCGGGGAGCTGTTTTTT.

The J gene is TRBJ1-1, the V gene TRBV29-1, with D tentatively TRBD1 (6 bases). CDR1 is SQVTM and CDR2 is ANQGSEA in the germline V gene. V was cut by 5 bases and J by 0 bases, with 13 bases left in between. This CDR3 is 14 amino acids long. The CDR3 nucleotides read TGCAGCGTTATGAAGGACAGAGTGAACACTGAAGCTTTCTTT. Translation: CSVMKDRVNTEAFF.

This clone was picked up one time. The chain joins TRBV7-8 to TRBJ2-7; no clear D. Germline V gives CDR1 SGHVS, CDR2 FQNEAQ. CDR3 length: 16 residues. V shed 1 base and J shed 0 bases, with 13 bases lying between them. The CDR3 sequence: CASSLEVSQSSYEQYF. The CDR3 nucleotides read TGTGCCAGCAGCTTAGAGGTTAGCCAAAGCTCCTACGAGCAGTACTTC.

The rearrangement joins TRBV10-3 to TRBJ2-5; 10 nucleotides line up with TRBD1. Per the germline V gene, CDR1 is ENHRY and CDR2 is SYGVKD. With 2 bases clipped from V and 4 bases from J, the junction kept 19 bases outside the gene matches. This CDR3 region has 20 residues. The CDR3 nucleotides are TGTGCCATCAGTGAGGAATCCGGCGGGGGGCGGACAGGGGGGTTAGAGACCCAGTACTTC. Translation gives CAISEESGGGRTGGLETQYF.

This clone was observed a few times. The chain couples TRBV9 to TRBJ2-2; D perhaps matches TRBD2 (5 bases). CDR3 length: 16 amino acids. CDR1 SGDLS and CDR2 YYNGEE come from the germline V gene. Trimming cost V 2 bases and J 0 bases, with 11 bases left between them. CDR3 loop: CASSVLGDPNTGELFF. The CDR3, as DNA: TGTGCCAGCAGCGTTCTCGGGGATCCGAACACCGGGGAGCTGTTTTTT.

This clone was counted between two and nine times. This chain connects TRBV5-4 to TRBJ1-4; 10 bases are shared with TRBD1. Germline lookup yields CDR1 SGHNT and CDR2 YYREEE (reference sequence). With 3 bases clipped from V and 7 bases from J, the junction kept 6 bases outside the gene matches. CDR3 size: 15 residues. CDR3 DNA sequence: TGTGCCAGCAGCTGGGGACAGGGGAGTAGTGAAAAACTGTTTTTT. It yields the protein CASSWGQGSSEKLFF.

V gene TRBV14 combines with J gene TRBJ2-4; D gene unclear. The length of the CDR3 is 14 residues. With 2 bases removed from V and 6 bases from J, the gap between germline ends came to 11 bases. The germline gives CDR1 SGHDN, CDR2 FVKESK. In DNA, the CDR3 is TGTGCCAGCAGCCAAAACATAAACCTAAACATTCAGTACTTC. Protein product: CASSQNINLNIQYF.

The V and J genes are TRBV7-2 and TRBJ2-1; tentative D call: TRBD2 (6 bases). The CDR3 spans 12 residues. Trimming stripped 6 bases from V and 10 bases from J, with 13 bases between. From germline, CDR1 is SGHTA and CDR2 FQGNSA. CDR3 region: CASSLTGEEQFF. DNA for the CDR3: TGTGCCAGCAGTCTAACGGGGGAGGAGCAGTTCTTC.

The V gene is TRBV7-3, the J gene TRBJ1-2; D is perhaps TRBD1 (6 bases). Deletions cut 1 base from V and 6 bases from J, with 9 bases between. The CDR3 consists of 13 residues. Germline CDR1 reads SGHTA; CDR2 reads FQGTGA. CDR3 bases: TGTGCCAGCAGCTTAAGAGGGGGTGATGGCTACACCTTC. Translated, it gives CASSLRGGDGYTF.

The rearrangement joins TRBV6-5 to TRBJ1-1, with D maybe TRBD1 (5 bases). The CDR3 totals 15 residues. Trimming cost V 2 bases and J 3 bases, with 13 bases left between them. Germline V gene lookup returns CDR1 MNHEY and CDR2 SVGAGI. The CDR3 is CASSYHDQGDTEAFF. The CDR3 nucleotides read TGTGCCAGCAGTTACCATGACCAGGGTGACACTGAAGCTTTCTTT.

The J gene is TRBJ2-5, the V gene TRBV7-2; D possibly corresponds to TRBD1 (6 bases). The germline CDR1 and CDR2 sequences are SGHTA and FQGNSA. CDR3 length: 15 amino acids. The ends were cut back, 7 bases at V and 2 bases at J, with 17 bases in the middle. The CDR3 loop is CASTGNGQLQETQYF. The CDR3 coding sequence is TGTGCCAGCACCGGAAATGGACAGTTACAAGAGACCCAGTACTTC.

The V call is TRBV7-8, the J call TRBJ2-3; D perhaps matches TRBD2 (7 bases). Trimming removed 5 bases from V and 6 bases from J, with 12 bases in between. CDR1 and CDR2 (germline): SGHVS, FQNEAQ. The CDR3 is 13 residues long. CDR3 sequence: CASSPRGADTQYF. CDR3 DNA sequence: TGTGCCAGCAGCCCCCGGGGGGCGGATACGCAGTATTTT.